The rows below give T cell receptor beta chains drawn from one sample of a study of cytomegalovirus exposure and HLA in healthy donors. Clones were sequenced by immunoSEQ multiplex PCR, and TCRdb holds only the in-frame ones, with some missing. The sample lists over 95,000 clones; 60% to 80% were seen once. The sample consisted of PBMCs. Receptor source: a man between 18 and 35 years old in good health and CMV-seropositive. CDR3s include the opening cysteine and the closing phenylalanine or tryptophan. The D gene is left open where the match is weak. Clone sizes are given selectively: once, few, many, or a class where the clone is expanded.

-,-,TRBJ2-4,TRBV28,TGTGCCAGCAGTTTTACTTTAGCCAAAAACATTCAGTACTTC,CASSFTLAKNIQYF
-,few,TRBJ2-7,TRBV30,TGTGCCTGGAGTGACCAAGCCCCCTACGAGCAGTACTTC,CAWSDQAPYEQYF
-,-,TRBJ1-2,TRBV7-2,TGTGCCAGCAGCTTAGGGGTGTTCCAGGGGTCGGGAGGCTACACCTTC,CASSLGVFQGSGGYTF
TRBD1,-,TRBJ1-1,TRBV18,TGTGCCAGCTCACTAGACAGGGACACTGAAGCTTTCTTT,CASSLDRDTEAFF
TRBD1,-,TRBJ2-3,TRBV5-6,TGTGCCAGCAGCGTACCGGGACAGGGAGCAGATACGCAGTATTTT,CASSVPGQGADTQYF
TRBD1,few,TRBJ1-5,TRBV18,TGTGCCAGCTCACCGGGACAGGGCAATCAGCCCCAGCATTTT,CASSPGQGNQPQHF
-,-,TRBJ2-5,TRBV11-3,TGTGCCAGCAGCTTATCCCTAGTAGAGACCCAGTACTTC,CASSLSLVETQYF
-,-,TRBJ2-3,TRBV2,TGTGCCAGCAGTCTGACAGGCACAGATACGCAGTATTTT,CASSLTGTDTQYF
-,-,TRBJ1-5,TRBV4-1,TGCGCCAGCAGCCAAGATCGAGGCGGCTCTCGCAATCAGCCCCAGCATTTT,CASSQDRGGSRNQPQHF
-,-,TRBJ1-6,TRBV5-1,TGCGCCAGCAGCTTGGGGACTCAAGAAGGTTCACCCCTCCACTTT,CASSLGTQEGSPLHF
-,-,TRBJ1-5,TRBV7-9,TGTGCCAGCTCCGCAAGCGGGGCCGATCAGCCCCAGCATTTT,CASSASGADQPQHF
-,-,TRBJ2-1,TRBV7-6,TGTGCCAGCAGCTTAGAGGCGACAGGACATTACAATGAGCAGTTCTTC,CASSLEATGHYNEQFF
-,few,TRBJ2-3,TRBV4-2,TGTGCCAGCAGCCAAGGAGAGCCTACCGATACGCAGTATTTT,CASSQGEPTDTQYF
TRBD2,-,TRBJ2-3,TRBV5-6,TGTGCCAGCAGCTTGAGCTCAGCGGGGGTAACGCAGTATTTT,CASSLSSAGVTQYF
-,-,TRBJ2-2,TRBV2,TGTGCCAGCAGTGAAGCGCTTCGGAGGAACACCGGGGAGCTGTTTTTT,CASSEALRRNTGELFF
-,once,TRBJ1-6,TRBV7-9,TGTGCCAGCAGCGGGGGGACCGTCGGGCCCCTCCACTTT,CASSGGTVGPLHF
-,-,TRBJ1-2,TRBV28,TGTGCCAGCACCTCTCTTTTTCGCAGGGGCAAGACCTTC,CASTSLFRRGKTF
TRBD2,-,TRBJ2-1,TRBV2,TGTGCCAGCAGTAGACTAGCGGGGAATGAGCAGTTCTTC,CASSRLAGNEQFF
TRBD1,few,TRBJ2-6,TRBV10-1,TGCGCCAGCAGTGGAGACAGGGCTGGGGCCAACGTCCTGACTTTC,CASSGDRAGANVLTF
-,once,TRBJ1-3,TRBV9,TGTGCCAGCAGCCCGGGCCACAGGAAAAGCTCTGGAAACACCATATATTTT,CASSPGHRKSSGNTIYF
-,-,TRBJ1-5,TRBV28,TGTGCCAGCAGTCCCTACGTGGGACTCAATCAGCCCCAGCATTTT,CASSPYVGLNQPQHF
TRBD2,-,TRBJ2-5,TRBV11-3,TGTGCCAGCAGCTTGGGGCGGGGGGGCCCGGAGACCCAGTACTTC,CASSLGRGGPETQYF
TRBD1,-,TRBJ2-5,TRBV29-1,TGCAGCGCGGGACAGTTGGGAGAGACCCAGTACTTC,CSAGQLGETQYF
TRBD1,-,TRBJ2-2,TRBV5-1,TGCGCCAGCAGCGACGGACAGGGCTATGGCGGGGAGCTGTTTTTT,CASSDGQGYGGELFF
-,few,TRBJ2-3,TRBV6-5,TGTGCCAGCAGATTTGGAGTGTTGGGCACAGATACGCAGTATTTT,CASRFGVLGTDTQYF
-,few,TRBJ1-1,TRBV4-1,TGCGCCAGCAGCCAAGAAGACGGCGGGAACACTGAAGCTTTCTTT,CASSQEDGGNTEAFF
TRBD1,-,TRBJ2-1,TRBV7-9,TGTGCCAGCAGCTCCCCCCGGGACAGGGGGCGCAATGAGCAGTTCTTC,CASSSPRDRGRNEQFF
-,few,TRBJ2-7,TRBV6-5,TGTGCCAGCAGGCAGGAGGGGGCGGCCTACGAGCAGTACTTC,CASRQEGAAYEQYF
-,-,TRBJ1-2,TRBV11-2,TGTGCCAGCAGCTTAGAAGGTGCCCAGGCGCTGGGCTACACCTTC,CASSLEGAQALGYTF
-,-,TRBJ1-1,TRBV19,TGTGCCAGTACCTATTGGCGTCAGGGTGGCACTGAAGCTTTCTTT,CASTYWRQGGTEAFF
TRBD2,-,TRBJ2-1,TRBV19,TGTGCCAGTAGTACCGGGACTAGCGGGGGTAATGAGCAGTTCTTC,CASSTGTSGGNEQFF
-,-,TRBJ2-2,TRBV7-2,TGTGCCAGCAGCTTAGGAATATCAGGGGCTACCGGGGAGCTGTTTTTT,CASSLGISGATGELFF
-,few,TRBJ2-3,TRBV27,TGTGCCAGCAGTTTATCCCGCAGGGGCACAGATACGCAGTATTTT,CASSLSRRGTDTQYF
TRBD2,-,TRBJ2-1,TRBV9,TGTGCCAGCAGCGGAAATGGACTAGCGGGGGCTAATGAGCAGTTCTTC,CASSGNGLAGANEQFF
-,-,TRBJ1-2,TRBV5-1,TGCGCCAGCAGCCTGCAATGGGGGGAGGGAGGCTACACCTTC,CASSLQWGEGGYTF
-,-,TRBJ1-1,TRBV6-5,TGTGCCAGCAGTGAAAACGGGGGGAACACTGAAGCTTTCTTT,CASSENGGNTEAFF
-,-,TRBJ2-6,TRBV5-1,TGCGCCAGCAGCTTGGTTTCAGGGCTTGGGGCCAACGTCCTGACTTTC,CASSLVSGLGANVLTF
TRBD2,-,TRBJ2-2,TRBV11-3,TGTGCCAGCAGCTTAGGGACTAGCAACACCGGGGAGCTGTTTTTT,CASSLGTSNTGELFF
-,-,TRBJ1-2,TRBV7-9,TGTGCCAGCAGCTTTGTAGGGGGGGATGGCTACACCTTC,CASSFVGGDGYTF
-,-,TRBJ1-1,TRBV7-9,TGTTCCAGCAGCTTAGTGTCTACTGAAGCTTTCTTT,CSSSLVSTEAFF
-,few,TRBJ2-2,TRBV5-4,TGTGCCAGCAGCCCCCAGGGGAACACCGGGGAGCTGTTTTTT,CASSPQGNTGELFF
TRBD1,-,TRBJ1-1,TRBV25-1,TGTGCCAGCAGGGGAGAACAGGGGGCAAGGAAAGCTTTCTTT,CASRGEQGARKAFF
TRBD2,-,TRBJ2-1,TRBV2,TGTGCCAGCAGGGGACTAGCGGGCAATGAGCAGTTCTTC,CASRGLAGNEQFF
-,-,TRBJ1-1,TRBV29-1,TGCAGCGTTAGGATGACAGAGAACACTGAAGCTTTCTTT,CSVRMTENTEAFF
-,-,TRBJ1-6,TRBV19,TGTGCCAGTAGTAGGCAGGAGGCCTATAATTCACCCCTCCACTTT,CASSRQEAYNSPLHF